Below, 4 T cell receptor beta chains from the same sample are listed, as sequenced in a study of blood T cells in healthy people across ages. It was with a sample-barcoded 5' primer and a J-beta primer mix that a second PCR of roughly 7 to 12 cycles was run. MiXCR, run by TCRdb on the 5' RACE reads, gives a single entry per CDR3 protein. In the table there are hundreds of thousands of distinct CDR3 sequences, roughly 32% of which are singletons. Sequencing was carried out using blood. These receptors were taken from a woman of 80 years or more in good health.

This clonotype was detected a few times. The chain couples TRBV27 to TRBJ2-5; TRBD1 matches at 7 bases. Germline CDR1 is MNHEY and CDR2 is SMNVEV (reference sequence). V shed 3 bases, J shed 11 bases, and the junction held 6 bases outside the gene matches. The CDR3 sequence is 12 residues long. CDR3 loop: CASSFRGGWQYF. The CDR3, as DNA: TGTGCCAGCAGTTTTAGAGGGGGCTGGCAGTACTTC.

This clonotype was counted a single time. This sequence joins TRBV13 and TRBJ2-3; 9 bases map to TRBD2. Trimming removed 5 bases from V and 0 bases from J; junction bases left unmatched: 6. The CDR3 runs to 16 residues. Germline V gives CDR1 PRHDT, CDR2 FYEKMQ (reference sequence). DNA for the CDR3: TGTGCCAGCAGCCTAAGGACTAGCGACAGCACAGATACGCAGTATTTT. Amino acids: CASSLRTSDSTDTQYF.

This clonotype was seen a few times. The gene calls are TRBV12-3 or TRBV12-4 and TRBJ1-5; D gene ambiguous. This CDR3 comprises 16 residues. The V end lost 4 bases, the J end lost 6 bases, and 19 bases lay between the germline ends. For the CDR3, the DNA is TGTGCCAGCAGTTCGGGGTCGTGGACTGCGGGTCAGCCCCAGCATTTT. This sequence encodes CASSSGSWTAGQPQHF.

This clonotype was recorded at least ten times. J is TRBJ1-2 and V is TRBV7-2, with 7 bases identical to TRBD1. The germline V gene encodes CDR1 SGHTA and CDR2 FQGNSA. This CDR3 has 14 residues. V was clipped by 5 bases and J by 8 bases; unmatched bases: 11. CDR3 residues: CASSANRGLGGYTF. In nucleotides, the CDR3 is TGTGCCAGCAGCGCCAACAGGGGACTAGGCGGCTACACCTTC.